The table lists the clone carrying this TCR beta chain with a few counts. As yet, its antigen is unknown. This specimen belongs to a study of beta chain features in type 1 diabetes. Study overall: Regarding age, gender and cell yields, patients proved similar to healthy donors. Whole-study findings and limits: TCRB CDR3 length was moderately but significantly reduced in all four CD4+ subsets of Type 1 diabetes patients.

Trimming pared 3 bases from V and 2 bases from J, leaving 12 bases between. This CDR3 is built from 14 residues. The germline CDR1 and CDR2 sequences are SGHNT and YYREEE (reference sequence). The isolated RNA, all of it, was reverse transcribed, so expressed TCRB transcripts were what got sequenced. The repertoire was sequenced with immunoSEQ multiplex PCR; TCRdb's copy has only in-frame clones and lacks some. The table records about 650,000 clones, approximately 13% of them present only once. Sample: naive CD4+ T cells from blood. This chain connects TRBV5-4 to TRBJ2-7, with D perhaps matching TRBD1 (6 bases). This TCR derives from a man aged 25 to 40 with type 1 diabetes. CDR3 loop: CASSSTGSPYEQYF. The CDR3 region has the DNA TGTGCCAGCAGCTCCACAGGGAGTCCCTACGAGCAGTACTTC.